One and the same sample provided the 7 T cell receptor beta chains below, sequenced in a study of T cell responses to AZD1222 COVID-19 vaccine. The table came from immunoSEQ multiplex PCR; TCRdb's copy has only in-frame clones and leaves some out. In the table there are about 140,000 clones, roughly nine tenths of which are singletons. The sample was peripheral blood, taken on day 0 of AZD1222 vaccination. These receptors all stem from an adult in good health.

The chain is built from TRBV20-1 and TRBJ1-2; D gene ambiguous. The CDR3 sequence is 11 residues long. V lost 1 base and J lost 7, with 7 bases in between. From germline, CDR1 is DFQATT and CDR2 SNEGSKA (reference sequence). The CDR3, as DNA: TGCAGTGCTAGAGTCGGAGGTGGCTACACCTTC. It encodes CSARVGGGYTF.

The rearrangement links TRBV11-2 to TRBJ2-7, with 8 nucleotides matching TRBD1. The trim removed 4 bases at V and 3 bases at J, leaving 14 bases unmatched. The CDR3 totals 17 residues. The V gene's germline CDR1 is SGHAT and CDR2 FQNNGV. DNA of the CDR3: TGTGCCAGCAGCTCGACAGGGGCCAGCGATTATAACTACGAGCAGTACTTC. This codes for CASSSTGASDYNYEQYF.

There are a few counts of this clone. The rearrangement joins TRBV11-2 to TRBJ2-1; possible D gene TRBD2, 5 bases. This CDR3 spans 15 amino acids. V lost 3 bases and J 9 bases, leaving 18 bases between the germline ends. Germline V CDR1 and CDR2: SGHAT, FQNNGV. The CDR3 DNA is TGTGCCAGCAGCTTCGCTAGCAGCACACAAGGTGAGCAGTTCTTC. This sequence encodes CASSFASSTQGEQFF.

The chain joins TRBV4-1 to TRBJ2-2, with D possibly matching TRBD2 (5 bases). Germline V gives CDR1 MGHRA, CDR2 YSYEKL. This CDR3 region has 15 residues. V was shortened by 0 bases and J by 9 bases, with 14 bases between the two germline ends. The CDR3 region is CASSQEPRGGWELFF. The CDR3 nucleotides read TGCGCCAGCAGCCAAGAACCCCGGGGTGGTTGGGAGCTGTTTTTT.

V and J are TRBV6-6 and TRBJ1-6; TRBD1 might be the D (5 bases). The CDR3 is made up of 13 amino acids. CDR1 is MNHNY and CDR2 is SVGAGI in the germline V gene (reference sequence). The V end lost 2 bases, the J end lost 10 bases, and 9 bases lay between the germline ends. CDR3 amino acids: CASSYGGISPLHF. The CDR3 coding sequence is TGTGCCAGCAGTTACGGGGGGATCTCACCCCTCCACTTT.

The V call is TRBV7-2, the J call TRBJ2-2; TRBD2 matches 7 bases. The CDR3 length is 16 residues. With V trimmed by 4 bases and J by 1 base, 6 bases remained unmatched. The germline CDR1 and CDR2 sequences are SGHTA and FQGNSA. In DNA form, the CDR3 reads TGTGCCAGCAGCTCCTCAGGGACTATGAACACCGGGGAGCTGTTTTTT. This translates into CASSSSGTMNTGELFF.

The rearrangement uses TRBV7-2 and TRBJ1-1; 7 bases map to TRBD1. The junction had 14 bases not matched to a gene; V was cut back by 4 bases and J by 6 bases. This CDR3 spans 16 amino acids. Germline-derived CDR1 and CDR2 are SGHTA and FQGNSA. CDR3 region: CASSSRTGGSRAEAFF. The DNA of the CDR3 is TGTGCCAGCAGCTCAAGGACAGGCGGGTCAAGAGCTGAAGCTTTCTTT. The full variable domain, its missing parts supplied by reference TRBV7-2 and TRBJ1-1, is GAGVSQSPSNKVTEKGKDVELRCDPISGHTALYWYRQSLGQGLEFLIYFQGNSAPDKSGLPSDRFSAERTGGSVSTLTIQRTQQEDSAVYLCASSSRTGGSRAEAFFGQGTRLTVV.